This TCR beta chain was captured by sequencing in a study of shared clonotypes between healthy human individuals. Study background: A donor's plate count was three for CD4 naive and three for CD4 memory; CD8 naive had two and CD8 memory one.

The study's findings and limits: Shared clonotypes across all four donors exceeded non-shared ones in generation probability. Naive subsets tended to show greater estimated richness than memory subsets.

The material for each subset, its genomic DNA, was split evenly across several immunoSEQ plates. Libraries were prepared by immunoSEQ multiplex PCR; TCRdb keeps only in-frame clonotypes and omits some of them. The sample has around 2,000,000 clones, about 94% seen once; the top ten hold 1% to 1.3%. The germline V and J ends were trimmed by 5 bases and 3 bases, with 11 bases remaining between them. This CDR3 region has 13 residues. CDR1 MNHNS and CDR2 SASEGT come from the germline V gene. Terminally differentiated effector memory CD45RA+ cells were left out of the naive CD8 fraction, which was CD45RO-negative and positively selected for CCR7. A remark on this clone: No antigen is known for it.

The sample comprised naive CD8+ T cells sorted from blood. The chain carries TRBV6-1 and TRBJ2-7; tentative D call: TRBD1 (5 bases). The clonotype was recovered from a man aged 18 to 29 in good health. This CDR3 is CASSSRVLYEQYF. In DNA form, the CDR3 reads TGTGCCAGCAGTTCCAGGGTCCTCTACGAGCAGTACTTC.